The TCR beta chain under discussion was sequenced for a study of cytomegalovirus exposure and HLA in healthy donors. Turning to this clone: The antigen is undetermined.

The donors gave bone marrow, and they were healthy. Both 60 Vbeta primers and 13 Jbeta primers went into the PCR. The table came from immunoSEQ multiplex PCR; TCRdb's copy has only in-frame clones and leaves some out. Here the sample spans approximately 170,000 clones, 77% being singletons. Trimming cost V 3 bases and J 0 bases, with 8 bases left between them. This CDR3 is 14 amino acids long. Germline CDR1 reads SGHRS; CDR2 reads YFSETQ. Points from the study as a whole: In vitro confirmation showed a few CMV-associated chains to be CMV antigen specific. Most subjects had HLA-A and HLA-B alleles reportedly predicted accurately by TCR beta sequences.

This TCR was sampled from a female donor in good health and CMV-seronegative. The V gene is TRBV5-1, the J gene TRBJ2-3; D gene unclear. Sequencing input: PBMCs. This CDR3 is CASSSSSSTDTQYF. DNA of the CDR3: TGCGCCAGCAGCTCCTCGTCGAGCACAGATACGCAGTATTTT.